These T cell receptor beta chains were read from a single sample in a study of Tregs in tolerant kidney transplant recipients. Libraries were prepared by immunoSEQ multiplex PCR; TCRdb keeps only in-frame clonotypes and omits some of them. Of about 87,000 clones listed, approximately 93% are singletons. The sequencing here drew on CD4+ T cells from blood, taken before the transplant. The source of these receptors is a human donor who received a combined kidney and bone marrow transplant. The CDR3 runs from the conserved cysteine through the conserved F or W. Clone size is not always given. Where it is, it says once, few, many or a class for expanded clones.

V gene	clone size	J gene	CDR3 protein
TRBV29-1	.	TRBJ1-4	CSAGQGGGEKLFF
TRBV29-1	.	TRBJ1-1	CSAGQGDKAFF
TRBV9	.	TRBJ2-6	CASSVLGQSGANVLTF
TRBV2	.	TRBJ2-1	CASSADIERWDEQFF
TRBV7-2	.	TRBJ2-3	CASSGRGGQDTQYF
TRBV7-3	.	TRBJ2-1	CASSLGGLAYNGQFF
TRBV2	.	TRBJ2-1	CASSEAPGKQFF
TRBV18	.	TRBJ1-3	CASSLIGQGAPFGNTIYF
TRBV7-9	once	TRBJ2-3	CASSASTGADTQYF
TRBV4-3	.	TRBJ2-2	CASSRSPQGLGTGELFF
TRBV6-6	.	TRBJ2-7	CASTLQGTYEQYF
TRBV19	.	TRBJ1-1	CASSIGRGTNTEAFF
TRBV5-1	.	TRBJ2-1	CASSLSPGQGSLNEQFF
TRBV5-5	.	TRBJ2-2	CASRETGPNTGELFF
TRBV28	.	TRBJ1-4	CASSLRRRNEKLFF
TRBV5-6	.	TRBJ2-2	CASSLATGLRTGELFF
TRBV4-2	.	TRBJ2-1	CASSLIAGAYGEQFF
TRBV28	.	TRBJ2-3	CACHRGRDIDTQYF
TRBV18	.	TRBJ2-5	CASSPEGQETQYF
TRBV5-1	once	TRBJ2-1	CASSLQGTSGNNEQFF
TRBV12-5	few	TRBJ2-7	CASGLELGTSGVYYEQYF
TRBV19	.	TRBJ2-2	CASTGGKGVRTGELFF
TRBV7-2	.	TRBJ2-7	CASSLEGVFNEQYF
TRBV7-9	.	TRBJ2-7	CAIEGLGGEQYF
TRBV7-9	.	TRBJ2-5	CASSLASRGRETQYF
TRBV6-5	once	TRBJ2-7	CASSYSPGQVGEQYF
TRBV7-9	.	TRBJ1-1	CASSSLAPDTEAFF
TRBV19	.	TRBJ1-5	CASSQRSNSNQPQHF
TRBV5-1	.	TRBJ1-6	CASSLGTYESPLHF